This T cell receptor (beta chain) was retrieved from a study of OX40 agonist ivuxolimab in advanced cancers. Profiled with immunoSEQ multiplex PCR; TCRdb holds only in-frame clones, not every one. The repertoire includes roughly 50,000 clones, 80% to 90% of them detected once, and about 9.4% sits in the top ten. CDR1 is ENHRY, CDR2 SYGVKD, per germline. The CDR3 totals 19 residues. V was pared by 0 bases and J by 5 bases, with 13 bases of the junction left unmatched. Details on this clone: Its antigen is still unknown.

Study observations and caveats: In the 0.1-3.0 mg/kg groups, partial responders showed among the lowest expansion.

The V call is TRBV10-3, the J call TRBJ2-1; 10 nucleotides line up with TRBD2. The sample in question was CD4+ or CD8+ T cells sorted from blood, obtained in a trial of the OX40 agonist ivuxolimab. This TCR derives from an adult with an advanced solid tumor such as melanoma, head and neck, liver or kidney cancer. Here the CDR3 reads CAISESPGVAGGNNNEQFF. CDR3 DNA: TGTGCCATCAGTGAGTCCCCCGGGGTAGCGGGAGGAAACAACAATGAGCAGTTCTTC.